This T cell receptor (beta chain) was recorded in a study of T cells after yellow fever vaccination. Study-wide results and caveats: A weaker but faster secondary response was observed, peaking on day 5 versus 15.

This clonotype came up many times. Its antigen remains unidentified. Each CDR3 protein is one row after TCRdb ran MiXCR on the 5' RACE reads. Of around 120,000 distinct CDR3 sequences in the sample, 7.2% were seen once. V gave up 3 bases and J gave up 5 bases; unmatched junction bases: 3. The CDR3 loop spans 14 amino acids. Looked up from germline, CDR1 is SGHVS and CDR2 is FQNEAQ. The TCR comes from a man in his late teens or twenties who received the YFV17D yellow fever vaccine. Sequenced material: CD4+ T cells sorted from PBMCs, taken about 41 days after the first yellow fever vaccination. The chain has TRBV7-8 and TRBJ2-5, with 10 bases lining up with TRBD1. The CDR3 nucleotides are TGTGCCAGCAGCTTCGACAGGGGGCGGGAGACCCAGTACTTC. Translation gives CASSFDRGRETQYF. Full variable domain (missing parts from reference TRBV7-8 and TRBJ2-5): GAGVSQSPRYKVAKRGQDVALRCDPISGHVSLFWYQQALGQGPEFLTYFQNEAQLDKSGLPSDRFFAERPEGSVSTLKIQRTQQEDSAVYLCASSFDRGRETQYFGPGTRLLVL.